This T cell receptor (beta chain) was identified in a study of CD8 T cells in Susac syndrome. Reverse transcription of roughly 0.5 to 1 ug RNA was carried out with random hexamers. With immunoSEQ multiplex PCR, TCR beta CDR3 was amplified across 54 Vbeta and 13 Jbeta. MiXCR, applied by TCRdb to the immunoSEQ multiplex PCR reads, yields one record per CDR3 protein. The data contain approximately 210,000 distinct CDR3 sequences, 95% of them seen just once; the ten biggest clones take up 0.095%. Germline CDR1 and CDR2: SGHAT and FQDESV (reference sequence). The V and J ends lost 1 base and 7 bases, in that order; junction bases with no gene match: 11. The CDR3 contains 17 residues. TCR beta sequencing was performed on blood CD8+ and CD4+ T cells. TEMRA cells were FACS-enriched, with CD8+ and CD4+ T cells isolated negatively.

The sequencing sample was made of CD4+ T cells from PBMCs. V is TRBV11-1 and J is TRBJ2-1, with 9 positions matching TRBD2. The clonotype comes from a human donor with multiple sclerosis. The CDR3 region has the DNA TGTGCCAGCAGCTTAGGTCCCTTAGCGGGAGCATCGAATGAGCAGTTCTTC. It codes for CASSLGPLAGASNEQFF.